What follows describes a single TCR beta chain. Its antigen is as yet unknown. The data are from a study of cytomegalovirus exposure and HLA in healthy donors. Findings of the study overall: It was reported that the classifier diagnosed cytomegalovirus status with high specificity and sensitivity in both the original and validation cohorts.

The CDR3 runs 14 residues. CDR1 and CDR2 from the germline V gene are MNHEY and SMNVEV (reference sequence). The V and J ends lost 3 bases and 3 bases respectively, with 12 bases between them. The PCR made use of 60 Vbeta and 13 Jbeta primers. TCRdb's copy holds only in-frame clones and misses some; the assay was immunoSEQ multiplex PCR. Of about 130,000 clones in the sample, 81% were seen once. The sequence was obtained from a man in his late teens or twenties in good health and CMV-seropositive. This chain connects TRBV27 to TRBJ2-7; TRBD1 is a possible D gene (6 bases). The sequencing input was PBMCs. The CDR3 loop reads CASSFRTANYEQYF. CDR3 nucleotides: TGTGCCAGCAGTTTCCGGACAGCGAACTACGAGCAGTACTTC.